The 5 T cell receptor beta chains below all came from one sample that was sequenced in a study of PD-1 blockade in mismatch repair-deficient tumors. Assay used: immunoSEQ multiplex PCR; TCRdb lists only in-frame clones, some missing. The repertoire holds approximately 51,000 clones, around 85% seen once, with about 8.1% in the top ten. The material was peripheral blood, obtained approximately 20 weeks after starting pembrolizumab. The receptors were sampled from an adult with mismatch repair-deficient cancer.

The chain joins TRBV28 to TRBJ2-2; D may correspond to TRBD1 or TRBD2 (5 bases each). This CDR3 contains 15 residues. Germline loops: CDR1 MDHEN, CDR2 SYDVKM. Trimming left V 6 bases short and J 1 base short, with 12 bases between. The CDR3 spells CASSLHGGNTGELFF. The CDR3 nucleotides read TGTGCCAGCAGCCTGCATGGGGGGAACACCGGGGAGCTGTTTTTT.

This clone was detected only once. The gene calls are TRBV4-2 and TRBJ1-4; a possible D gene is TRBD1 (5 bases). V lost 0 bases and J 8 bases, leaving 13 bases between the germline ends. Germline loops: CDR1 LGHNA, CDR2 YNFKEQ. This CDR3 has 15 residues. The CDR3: CASSQDPRVGEKLFF. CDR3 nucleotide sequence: TGTGCCAGCAGCCAAGATCCCAGGGTCGGAGAAAAACTGTTTTTT.

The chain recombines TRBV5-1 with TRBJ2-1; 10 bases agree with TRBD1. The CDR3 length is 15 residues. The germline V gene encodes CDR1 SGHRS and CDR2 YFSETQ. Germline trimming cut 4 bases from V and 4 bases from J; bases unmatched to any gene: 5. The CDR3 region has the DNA TGCGCCAGCAGCATCGGGACAGGGGTTTACAATGAGCAGTTCTTC. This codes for CASSIGTGVYNEQFF. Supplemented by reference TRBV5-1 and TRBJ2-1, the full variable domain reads KAGVTQTPRYLIKTRGQQVTLSCSPISGHRSVSWYQQTPGQGLQFLFEYFSETQRNKGNFPGRFSGRQFSNSRSEMNVSTLELGDSALYLCASSIGTGVYNEQFFGPGTRLTVL.

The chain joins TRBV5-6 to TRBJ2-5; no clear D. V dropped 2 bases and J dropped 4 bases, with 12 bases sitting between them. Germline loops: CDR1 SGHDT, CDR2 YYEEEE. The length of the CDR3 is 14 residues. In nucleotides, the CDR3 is TGTGCCAGCAGCTTTTTAGTGGCTCGAGAGACCCAGTACTTC. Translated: CASSFLVARETQYF.

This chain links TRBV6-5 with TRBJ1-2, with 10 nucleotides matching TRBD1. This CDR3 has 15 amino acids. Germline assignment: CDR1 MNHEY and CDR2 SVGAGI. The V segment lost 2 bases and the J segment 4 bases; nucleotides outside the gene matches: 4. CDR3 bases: TGTGCCAGCAGTTACCGGGGACAGGGGATCTATGGCTACACCTTC. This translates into CASSYRGQGIYGYTF.